The clone carrying this TCR beta chain was seen more than once but under ten times. Antigen: not known. Trimming at V came to 4 bases and at J to 5 bases, leaving 1 base not matched to a gene. This CDR3 has 13 residues. CDR1 and CDR2 from the germline V gene are MDHEN and SYDVKM. This sample was taken from a study of beta chain features in type 1 diabetes. As for the study in general: There were around 110 million sorted cells examined across all samples. Findings and caveats of the study: When Type 1 diabetes patients were examined, their TCRB CDR3s proved moderately but significantly shorter in all four CD4+ subsets.

One heparinised draw of blood, averaging about 110 mL, came from each donor. The authors sorted CD4+ naive, central memory, regulatory and stem cell-like memory cells via CD45RO/CCR7/CD25/CD127/CD95/CD27. The sequenced template was cDNA made from the entire isolated RNA. Only in-frame clones appear in the TCRdb table, and some are missing; sequencing was by immunoSEQ multiplex PCR. The sample comprises roughly 260,000 clones, over 20% of which are singletons, and around 0.028% rests with the top ten. The receptor was derived from a middle-aged woman with type 1 diabetes. V is TRBV28 and J is TRBJ2-1, with 8 bases matching TRBD1. The sample consisted of naive CD4+ T cells from blood. The CDR3 spells CASSSGQDNEQFF. In nucleotides, the CDR3 is TGTGCCAGCAGTTCGGGACAGGACAATGAGCAGTTCTTC.